Each of the 20 T cell receptor beta chains below was sequenced from the same sample in a study of blood T cells in healthy people across ages. The second PCR ran roughly 6 to 11 cycles with a sample-barcoded 5' primer and J-beta primers. TCRdb reprocessed the 5' RACE reads via MiXCR and lists one record per CDR3 protein. The table lists 700,000 to 850,000 distinct CDR3 sequences, roughly 50% of them singletons. The specimen was blood. The receptors come from an elderly man in good health.

This rearrangement joins TRBV5-6 to TRBJ1-1, with unresolved D. The CDR3 has 15 residues. CDR1 and CDR2 from the germline V gene are SGHDT and YYEEEE. Trimming shortened V by 0 bases and J by 0 bases, and 9 bases separated the two germline ends. The CDR3 region has the DNA TGTGCCAGCAGCTTGGAACCAGGTCTGAACACTGAAGCTTTCTTT. Translating gives CASSLEPGLNTEAFF.

The chain has TRBV12-3 or TRBV12-4 and TRBJ2-1; D is undetermined. This CDR3 spans 11 amino acids. The germline V and J ends were trimmed by 5 bases and 12 bases, with 11 bases remaining between them. This CDR3 is CASSLSGSQFF. The CDR3 DNA sequence: TGTGCCAGCAGTCTTTCTGGGTCGCAGTTCTTC.

In this sample, this clonotype turned up a few times. The chain uses TRBV5-1 and TRBJ2-3; D not certain. The CDR3 covers 12 residues. Trimming pared 4 bases from V and 6 bases from J, leaving 9 bases between. CDR1 and CDR2 from the germline V gene are SGHRS and YFSETQ. The CDR3 reads CASSLPEDTQYF. Written as DNA, the CDR3 is TGCGCCAGCAGCCTACCGGAGGATACGCAGTATTTT.

The CDR3 DNA follows: TGTGCCAGCAGTTCACTGGGCCTCGGGGAGACCGAGCAGTACTTC. Translating it yields CASSSLGLGETEQYF. The chain links TRBV27 to TRBJ2-7, with D maybe TRBD2 (5 bases). CDR3 length: 15 residues. Trimming stripped 4 bases from V and 6 bases from J, with 19 bases between. Germline CDR1 is MNHEY and CDR2 is SMNVEV (reference sequence).

This chain connects TRBV3-1 to TRBJ2-1; D gene uncertain. CDR3 length: 15 residues. Germline values: CDR1 LGHDT, CDR2 YNNKEL (reference sequence). The germline V and J ends were trimmed by 0 bases and 8 bases, with 14 bases remaining between them. CDR3 region: CASSQDLGSWDEQFF. DNA for the CDR3: TGTGCCAGCAGCCAAGATTTGGGTAGCTGGGATGAGCAGTTCTTC.

The chain recombines TRBV20-1 with TRBJ2-1; 14 nucleotides agree with TRBD2. V shed 5 bases, J shed 9 bases, and the junction held 6 bases outside the gene matches. Germline V gene data show CDR1 as DFQATT and CDR2 as SNEGSKA (reference sequence). The CDR3 length is 14 residues. This CDR3 reads CSAHTGLAGVEQFF. The CDR3 region has the DNA TGCAGTGCTCACACGGGACTAGCGGGAGTTGAGCAGTTCTTC.

This clonotype was seen only a few times. The chain carries TRBV6-4 and TRBJ2-1; maybe TRBD1 (5 bases). Germline lookup yields CDR1 MRHNA and CDR2 SNTAGT. V was cut by 4 bases and J by 9 bases, with 22 bases left in between. The CDR3 has 16 amino acids. The CDR3 bases are TGTGCCAGCAGTGGAACTAAGGGGTCGACAGTTGGTGAGCAGTTCTTC. Its translation is CASSGTKGSTVGEQFF.

This clonotype was seen more than once but under ten times. V gene TRBV24-1 combines with J gene TRBJ1-2; 7 bases match TRBD1. The CDR3 is 14 residues long. The germline CDR1 and CDR2 sequences are KGHDR and SFDVKD. V lost 4 bases, J lost 8 bases, and 9 bases stayed unmatched. As DNA, the CDR3 is TGTGCCACCAGTGACCCCAGGGGGAACTGGGGCTACACCTTC. It is translated as CATSDPRGNWGYTF.

The chain recombines TRBV15 with TRBJ2-5, with 7 bases matching TRBD1. The CDR3 spans 16 residues. The V segment lost 3 bases and the J segment 4 bases; nucleotides outside the gene matches: 11. Germline loops: CDR1 LNHNV, CDR2 YYDKDF (reference sequence). The CDR3 region is CATSSLRTGRRETQYF. DNA of the CDR3: TGTGCCACCAGCAGTCTACGGACAGGAAGACGAGAGACCCAGTACTTC.

This clonotype was seen once. The chain links TRBV27 to TRBJ2-7; the match to TRBD2 covers 15 bases. Germline-derived CDR1 and CDR2 are MNHEY and SMNVEV (reference sequence). V gave up 8 bases and J gave up 2 bases; unmatched junction bases: 7. This CDR3 is built from 16 residues. In nucleotides, the CDR3 is TGTGCCAGCTCGGGACTAGCGGGAGGACCCGCCTACGAGCAGTACTTC. Its protein is CASSGLAGGPAYEQYF.

The chain combines TRBV6-7 with TRBJ2-3; possible D gene TRBD2, 6 bases. TRBV6-7 belongs to the ORF category, with a function that is uncertain. The CDR3 contains 16 residues. With 0 bases removed from V and 0 bases from J, the gap between germline ends came to 10 bases. This CDR3 reads CASSYSGGTSTDTQYF. CDR3 DNA sequence: TGTGCCAGCAGTTACTCGGGCGGGACTAGCACAGATACGCAGTATTTT.

In regard to this clonotype: A read error is possible here, since a much larger clone lies one base away. The CDR3 reads CAGTGREHRDAYF. The CDR3 bases are TGTGCCGGGACAGGGCGGGAGCACAGAGACGCGTATTTT. The V gene is TRBV7-9, the J gene TRBJ2-3; 9 bases map to TRBD1. The CDR3 consists of 13 residues. Germline V gene lookup returns CDR1 SEHNR and CDR2 FQNEAQ (reference sequence). Trimming took 11 bases from V and 14 from J; bases not matched to a gene: 17. The full variable domain, with the rest looked up from reference TRBV7-9 and TRBJ2-3, is DTGVSQNPRHKITKRGQNVTFRCDPISEHNRLYWYRQTLGQGPEFLTYFQNEAQLEKSRLLSDRFSAERPKGSFSTLEIQRTEQGDSAMYLCAGTGREHRDAYFGPGTRLTVL.

The V and J genes are TRBV7-3 and TRBJ2-3, with D uncertain. The germline V and J ends were trimmed by 1 base and 0 bases, with 5 bases remaining between them. Germline CDR1 is SGHTA and CDR2 is FQGTGA. This CDR3 is built from 14 residues. The CDR3 nucleotides are TGTGCCAGCAGCTTAAGACGGAGCACAGATACGCAGTATTTT. This gives the protein CASSLRRSTDTQYF. The variable domain in full, with the rest retrieved from reference TRBV7-3 and TRBJ2-3, is GAGVSQTPSNKVTEKGKYVELRCDPISGHTALYWYRQSLGQGPEFLIYFQGTGAADDSGLPNDRFFAVRPEGSVSTLKIQRTERGDSAVYLCASSLRRSTDTQYFGPGTRLTVL.

The chain employs TRBV5-1 and TRBJ2-2; TRBD1 might be the D (5 bases). This CDR3 is built from 15 residues. Trimming pared 4 bases from V and 6 bases from J, leaving 16 bases between. Germline V CDR1 and CDR2: SGHRS, YFSETQ. CDR3 sequence (DNA): TGCGCCAGCAGCCTAAAGGGGAATCGCGCCGGGGAGCTGTTTTTT. Protein: CASSLKGNRAGELFF. Filled out from reference TRBV5-1 and TRBJ2-2, the complete variable domain reads KAGVTQTPRYLIKTRGQQVTLSCSPISGHRSVSWYQQTPGQGLQFLFEYFSETQRNKGNFPGRFSGRQFSNSRSEMNVSTLELGDSALYLCASSLKGNRAGELFFGEGSRLTVL.

V gene TRBV27 combines with J gene TRBJ2-3; 13 nucleotides agree with TRBD2. Germline V gene sequence: CDR1 MNHEY, CDR2 SMNVEV (reference sequence). This CDR3 is 16 amino acids long. V lost 8 bases to trimming and J lost 14 bases; unmatched junction nucleotides: 19. CDR3 DNA sequence: TGTGCCAGCGGGGGAGGACTAGCGGGAGTCGTCAGATACGCGTATTTT. It is translated as CASGGGLAGVVRYAYF.

The chain recombines TRBV20-1 with TRBJ2-3; the match to TRBD2 covers 8 bases. This CDR3 is 14 amino acids long. The germline gives CDR1 DFQATT, CDR2 SNEGSKA (reference sequence). Here the CDR3 reads CRGSGSRPTDTQYF. The CDR3 DNA is TGCAGGGGAAGCGGGAGTAGACCCACAGATACGCAGTATTTT.

V is TRBV6-1 and J is TRBJ2-7, with TRBD2 identical over 8 bases. Per germline, CDR1 MNHNS and CDR2 SASEGT. This CDR3 is built from 15 residues. V was clipped by 2 bases and J by 12 bases; unmatched bases: 15. CDR3 bases: TGTGCCAGCAGTGAAACGCTAGCGGGCGGGGTTCTGTCGTACTTC. Its translation: CASSETLAGGVLSYF.

This rearrangement joins TRBV3-1 to TRBJ1-1; the D is unclear. V was pared by 4 bases and J by 5 bases, with 20 bases between. The CDR3 runs to 16 residues. Germline CDR1 LGHDT, CDR2 YNNKEL (reference sequence). The DNA of the CDR3 is TGTGCCAGCAGCCGCGGACGGTCGGTCCCGTGGACTGAAGCTTTCTTT. Encoded protein: CASSRGRSVPWTEAFF.

V is TRBV5-1 and J is TRBJ2-3; D possibly corresponds to TRBD2 (5 bases). Germline loops: CDR1 SGHRS, CDR2 YFSETQ. The CDR3 has 17 amino acids. With 2 bases removed from V and 2 bases from J, the gap between germline ends came to 18 bases. Here the CDR3 reads CASSFLRSALYTDTQYF. The CDR3 DNA sequence: TGCGCCAGCAGCTTCCTCCGTAGCGCCCTATACACAGATACGCAGTATTTT.

This chain joins TRBV5-6 and TRBJ2-7; weak D call: TRBD2 (5 bases). Trimming stripped 4 bases from V and 2 bases from J, with 19 bases between. Germline V gene data show CDR1 as SGHDT and CDR2 as YYEEEE. The CDR3 has 16 residues. The CDR3, as DNA: TGTGCCAGCAGCCCGCCAGGAAGCGGTATGACCTACGAGCAGTACTTC. Its translation is CASSPPGSGMTYEQYF. Variable domain in full (rest from reference TRBV5-6 and TRBJ2-7): DAGVTQSPTHLIKTRGQQVTLRCSPKSGHDTVSWYQQALGQGPQFIFQYYEEEERQRGNFPDRFSGHQFPNYSSELNVNALLLGDSALYLCASSPPGSGMTYEQYFGPGTRLTVT.